Following are 19 T cell receptor beta chains from one sample sequenced in a study of persistence of HIV-infected CD4 T cells. For these receptors, no antigen is known. The stimulus was lysate of CMV-infected fibroblasts, approximately 9.6 ug/mL. Sorted nonresponding memory CD4+ T cells were CD40L-negative, CD69-negative, CD45RO-high. Sequencing used immunoSEQ version 4 in survey mode. Using immunoSEQ multiplex PCR, the repertoire was profiled, and TCRdb retains in-frame clones only, with some absent. This table holds roughly 35,000 clones, approximately 80% found once. The specimen was CD4+ T cells sorted from PBMCs after approximately 19-hour stimulation, collected from a patient who received antiretroviral therapy. These receptors came from an adult man with HIV who was CMV-seropositive.

The V gene is TRBV19, the J gene TRBJ2-6, with D hard to call. The length of the CDR3 is 12 residues. The V and J ends lost 5 bases and 4 bases respectively, with 3 bases between them. The germline V gene has CDR1 LNHDA and CDR2 SQIVND (reference sequence). CDR3 protein: CASSLGANVLTF. CDR3 sequence (DNA): TGTGCCAGTAGTTTGGGGGCCAACGTCCTGACTTTC.

The chain joins TRBV19 to TRBJ1-5; no reliable D call. V dropped 5 bases and J dropped 6 bases, with 20 bases sitting between them. The CDR3 runs to 16 residues. The V gene's germline CDR1 is LNHDA and CDR2 SQIVND (reference sequence). The CDR3 sequence: CASSLRDGFLSQPQHF. The CDR3 bases are TGTGCCAGTAGTCTCCGGGATGGCTTTCTGAGTCAGCCCCAGCATTTT.

The chain joins TRBV2 to TRBJ1-2; 10 nucleotides agree with TRBD1. The trim removed 8 bases at V and 8 bases at J, leaving 8 bases unmatched. This CDR3 is built from 13 residues. Germline CDR1 reads SNHLY; CDR2 reads FYNNEI. The CDR3 sequence is CASRRQGAMGYTF. The DNA for the CDR3 is TGTGCCAGCCGGCGACAGGGGGCCATGGGCTACACCTTC.

CDR3 in DNA: TGCGCCAGCAGCTTGGACGCCTCTAGCACAGATACGCAGTATTTT. Amino acid sequence: CASSLDASSTDTQYF. This rearrangement joins TRBV5-1 to TRBJ2-3; no definite D call. The ends were cut back, 0 bases at V and 0 bases at J, with 8 bases in the middle. This CDR3 spans 15 amino acids. Germline CDR1 is SGHRS and CDR2 is YFSETQ.

The chain links TRBV28 to TRBJ1-2; 8 bases are shared with TRBD1. V lost 3 bases, J lost 8 bases, and 8 bases stayed unmatched. The CDR3 loop spans 14 amino acids. Germline-derived CDR1 and CDR2 are MDHEN and SYDVKM. The CDR3 reads CASSLRTGRKGYTF. The CDR3 bases are TGTGCCAGCAGTTTGAGGACAGGGAGAAAAGGCTACACCTTC.

The J gene is TRBJ2-2, the V gene TRBV27; 7 nucleotides line up with TRBD1. CDR3 size: 16 residues. V dropped 3 bases and J dropped 1; count of bases not matched to a gene: 5. Germline loops: CDR1 MNHEY, CDR2 SMNVEV (reference sequence). The CDR3 DNA reads as TGTGCCAGCAGTTTGGGATGGACAGGGAACACCGGGGAGCTGTTTTTT. Translating it yields CASSLGWTGNTGELFF.

The chain couples TRBV12-3 or TRBV12-4 to TRBJ2-7; D not certain. V lost 4 bases to trimming and J lost 4 bases, with 11 bases between them. The CDR3 length is 13 residues. CDR3 in DNA: TGTGCCAGCAGTTCAAGGGTAGAGTACGAGCAGTACTTC. This gives the protein CASSSRVEYEQYF.

The chain uses TRBV4-1 and TRBJ1-1, with D unclear. V gave up 1 base and J gave up 4 bases, with 13 bases separating them. The germline V gene encodes CDR1 MGHRA and CDR2 YSYEKL. There are 15 residues in the CDR3. In DNA, the CDR3 is TGCGCCAGCAGCCAAGCGATGGAGGAGAGCACTGAAGCTTTCTTT. This translates into CASSQAMEESTEAFF.

The CDR3 DNA is TGTGCCAGCAGACCTACTAGCTATAGCAATCAGCCCCAGCATTTT. It specifies CASRPTSYSNQPQHF. This chain links TRBV6-1 with TRBJ1-5, with no clear D. CDR3 length: 15 amino acids. Between the trimmed V and J ends, which lost 6 bases and 0 bases, there was a span of 12 bases. The germline gives CDR1 MNHNS, CDR2 SASEGT.

The chain employs TRBV5-6 and TRBJ2-1; the D gene is possibly TRBD2 (6 bases). The CDR3 loop spans 11 amino acids. The germline gives CDR1 SGHDT, CDR2 YYEEEE. V was pared by 7 bases and J by 9 bases, with 11 bases between. CDR3 in amino acids: CASEGTREQFF. As DNA, the CDR3 is TGTGCCAGCGAGGGGACTCGTGAGCAGTTCTTC.

The chain has TRBV5-1 and TRBJ1-1, with D maybe TRBD1 (5 bases). Trimming took off 4 bases at V and 3 bases at J, with 13 bases between the two ends. This CDR3 region has 14 residues. Germline loops: CDR1 SGHRS, CDR2 YFSETQ. The CDR3 spells CASSRDRGDTEAFF. CDR3 coding DNA: TGCGCCAGCAGCAGGGACCGCGGGGACACTGAAGCTTTCTTT.

In its sample, this clone was seen once. This sequence joins TRBV2 and TRBJ2-7; D not certain. This CDR3 region has 12 residues. CDR1 and CDR2 from the germline V gene are SNHLY and FYNNEI. Between the trimmed V and J ends, which lost 8 bases and 2 bases, there was a span of 10 bases. Here the CDR3 DNA reads TGTGCCAGCGGCTACTCTACCTACGAGCAGTACTTC. The encoded protein is CASGYSTYEQYF.

The chain couples TRBV5-1 to TRBJ1-6; possible D gene TRBD1, 5 bases. Germline CDR1 is SGHRS and CDR2 is YFSETQ. The CDR3 has 15 amino acids. V lost 2 bases and J 10 bases, leaving 16 bases between the germline ends. In nucleotides, the CDR3 is TGCGCCAGCAGCTTTGGGGCAGGGACGGGCTCACCCCTCCACTTT. It translates to CASSFGAGTGSPLHF.

V usage is TRBV19 and J usage is TRBJ1-5, with D unclear. Germline CDR1 and CDR2: LNHDA and SQIVND (reference sequence). CDR3 size: 17 residues. Trimming cost V 5 bases and J 2 bases, with 19 bases left between them. Here the CDR3 reads CASSSRPNGYGNQPQHF. Written as DNA, the CDR3 is TGTGCCAGTAGTTCCCGCCCGAATGGATATGGCAATCAGCCCCAGCATTTT.

This clone was seen a few times. This chain joins TRBV12-3 or TRBV12-4 and TRBJ2-2, with D tentatively TRBD1 or TRBD2 (5 bases each). V was pared by 6 bases and J by 6 bases, with 11 bases between. The CDR3 totals 13 residues. DNA for the CDR3: TGTGCCAGCAGCCTGGGGGTGGCCGGGGAGCTGTTTTTT. This codes for CASSLGVAGELFF.

The chain employs TRBV6-4 and TRBJ1-2, with D possibly matching TRBD1 (5 bases). CDR1 MRHNA and CDR2 SNTAGT come from the germline V gene. V was shortened by 8 bases and J by 4 bases, with 20 bases between the two germline ends. This CDR3 contains 15 residues. The CDR3 bases are TGTGCCAGCCGTCGGGACCCATTAGGCTCCTATGGCTACACCTTC. This sequence encodes CASRRDPLGSYGYTF.

CDR3 sequence: CATSSGQVGQTGELFF. The DNA for the CDR3 is TGTGCCACCAGCAGCGGACAAGTGGGCCAAACCGGGGAGCTGTTTTTT. The rearrangement joins TRBV15 to TRBJ2-2, with a possible D match to TRBD1 (5 bases). The CDR3 loop spans 16 amino acids. CDR1 and CDR2 from the germline V gene are LNHNV and YYDKDF (reference sequence). The V end was cut by 3 bases, the J end by 5 bases, with 16 bases between.

The sample holds one count of this clone. CDR3 sequence: CASSLGLGEQFF. The CDR3 DNA reads as TGTGCCAGCAGTCTAGGACTAGGTGAGCAGTTCTTC. This rearrangement joins TRBV27 to TRBJ2-1; 7 bases agree with TRBD2. Trimming removed 5 bases from V and 9 bases from J; junction bases left unmatched: 4. The V gene's germline CDR1 is MNHEY and CDR2 SMNVEV (reference sequence). There are 12 residues in the CDR3.

The chain recombines TRBV18 with TRBJ1-1; possible D gene TRBD1, 5 bases. V gave up 2 bases and J gave up 2 bases, with 9 bases separating them. In germline, CDR1 is KGHSH, CDR2 LQKENI. CDR3 length: 14 residues. CDR3 nucleotides: TGTGCCAGCTCACCAGACAGATTTAACACTGAAGCTTTCTTT. Amino acid sequence: CASSPDRFNTEAFF.